This T cell receptor (beta chain) came from a study of blood T cells in healthy people across ages. Isolated per sample were at least 6 million PBMCs. V lost 7 bases, J lost 1 base, and 10 bases lay in between. The V gene's germline CDR1 is SEHNR and CDR2 FQNEAQ (reference sequence). There are 13 residues in the CDR3. On this clonotype itself: No antigen is known for it.

Study-wide findings and caveats: While age rose, TCR beta diversity per million T cells dropped in a roughly linear way.

A second PCR of roughly 7 to 11 cycles used a sample-barcoded 5' primer and a J-beta primer mix. One entry per CDR3 protein results from TCRdb running MiXCR on the 5' RACE reads. In the table there are approximately 1,700,000 distinct CDR3 sequences, about 39% of which are singletons. The sample comprised blood. The chain has TRBV7-9 and TRBJ1-1; unclear D gene. The origin of this receptor is a human donor in good health. The CDR3 spells CASTVGRNTEAFF. CDR3 nucleotides: TGTGCCAGCACCGTGGGGAGGAACACTGAAGCTTTCTTT.